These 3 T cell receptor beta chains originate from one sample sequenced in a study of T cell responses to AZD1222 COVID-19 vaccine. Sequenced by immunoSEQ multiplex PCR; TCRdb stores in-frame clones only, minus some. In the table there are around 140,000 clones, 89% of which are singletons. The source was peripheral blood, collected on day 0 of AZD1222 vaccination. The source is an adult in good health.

For the CDR3, the DNA is TGTGCCAGCAGTTACTCGGGGTCAGGGGGGCAGCCCCAGCATTTT. Amino acids: CASSYSGSGGQPQHF. V is TRBV6-2 or TRBV6-3 and J is TRBJ1-5, with 7 bases aligning to TRBD1. This CDR3 is built from 15 residues. Germline V CDR1 and CDR2: MNHEY, SVGEGT. The J segment lost 7 bases and the V segment lost 0 bases, leaving 6 bases of the junction unmatched.

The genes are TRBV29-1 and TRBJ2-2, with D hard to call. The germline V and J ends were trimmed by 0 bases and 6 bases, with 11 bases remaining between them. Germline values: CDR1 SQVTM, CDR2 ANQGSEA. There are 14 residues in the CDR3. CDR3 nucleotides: TGCAGCGTTGAAGATCCCCTCGAAGCCGGGGAGCTGTTTTTT. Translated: CSVEDPLEAGELFF.

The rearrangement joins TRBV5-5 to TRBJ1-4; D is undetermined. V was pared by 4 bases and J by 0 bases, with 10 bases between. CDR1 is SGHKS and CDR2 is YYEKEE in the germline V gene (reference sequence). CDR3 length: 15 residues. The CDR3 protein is CASSHPPATNEKLFF. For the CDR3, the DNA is TGTGCCAGCAGCCACCCCCCAGCAACTAATGAAAAACTGTTTTTT.